The 25 T cell receptor beta chains below come from one sample, sequenced in a study of human T cells and chemical hapten exposure. Time point reported: patch test 2, 6 weeks after DPC sensitization. The treatment is: therapeutic diphenylcyclopropenone sensitization with weekly scalp DPC. TCRdb independently ran MiXCR on the RACE reads; one entry per CDR3 protein. This sample carries tens of thousands of distinct CDR3 sequences, 9.4% of them seen once, and the ten largest clones take under 8.5%. Source: whole blood, taken in connection with sensitization to the hapten diphenylcyclopropenone (DPC). The receptors come from a man aged 25-40 years with alopecia areata. Some clones in this sample may be carry-over from other donors' samples.

This rearrangement joins TRBV20-1 to TRBJ1-2; D is unclear. Per germline, CDR1 DFQATT and CDR2 SNEGSKA (reference sequence). Trimming removed 0 bases at V and 12 bases at J, with 11 bases between. This CDR3 is built from 11 residues. CDR3 nucleotide sequence: TGCAGTGCTAGAGAGGGTGAGCGAAACACCTTC. Encoded protein: CSAREGERNTF.

The chain uses TRBV20-1 and TRBJ2-7; tentatively, D is TRBD1 or TRBD2 (5 bases each). CDR1 and CDR2 (germline): DFQATT, SNEGSKA (reference sequence). V shed 5 bases and J shed 3 bases, with 14 bases lying between them. CDR3 length: 13 amino acids. CDR3 in amino acids: CSAGRADNYEQYF. CDR3 sequence (DNA): TGCAGTGCTGGGCGAGCGGACAACTACGAGCAGTACTTC.

V usage is TRBV29-1 and J usage is TRBJ2-3; D may be TRBD2 (5 bases). There are 14 residues in the CDR3. The V gene's germline CDR1 is SQVTM and CDR2 ANQGSEA. Trimming removed 7 bases from V and 2 bases from J, with 16 bases in between. The CDR3 DNA reads as TGCAGCGCGTCTAAAGCGGAACTCACAGATACGCAGTATTTT. It codes for CSASKAELTDTQYF.

This clonotype was observed many times. This chain links TRBV4-3 with TRBJ1-1; tentatively, D is TRBD1 (5 bases). The V gene's germline CDR1 is LGHNA and CDR2 YSLEER. V was trimmed by 3 bases and J by 0 bases, leaving 11 bases between them. The CDR3 contains 15 residues. CDR3: CASSHRGVMNTEAFF. CDR3 nucleotides: TGCGCCAGCAGCCACCGGGGGGTCATGAACACTGAAGCTTTCTTT.

This clonotype has at least ten counts. V usage is TRBV11-3 and J usage is TRBJ2-5, with TRBD1 as a possible D gene (5 bases). Germline loops: CDR1 SGHNT, CDR2 YENEEA. The CDR3 is 16 amino acids. V shed 5 bases and J shed 5 bases, with 21 bases lying between them. The CDR3 spells CASSPGSTTVYETQYF. The CDR3 coding sequence is TGTGCCAGCAGCCCAGGGTCCACCACGGTGTATGAGACCCAGTACTTC.

This clonotype is labeled as medium-sized (0.01 to 0.1%). V is TRBV19 and J is TRBJ1-1; D is unresolved. Germline V CDR1 and CDR2: LNHDA, SQIVND (reference sequence). The CDR3 consists of 11 residues. The V end lost 8 bases, the J end lost 9 bases, and 13 bases lay between the germline ends. The chain's CDR3 is CASLVGPKAFF. The CDR3 nucleotides read TGTGCCAGTCTCGTAGGGCCCAAAGCTTTCTTT.

This clonotype was counted a few times. The chain combines TRBV5-6 with TRBJ2-1; D uncertain. Germline V gene data show CDR1 as SGHDT and CDR2 as YYEEEE. This CDR3 contains 12 residues. Trimming pared 2 bases from V and 8 bases from J, leaving 8 bases between. The chain's CDR3 is CASSLVGDEQFF. CDR3 nucleotide sequence: TGTGCCAGCAGCTTAGTAGGCGATGAGCAGTTCTTC.

The chain recombines TRBV5-6 with TRBJ1-1; no firm D call. The germline gives CDR1 SGHDT, CDR2 YYEEEE. Trimming took off 0 bases at V and 4 bases at J, with 10 bases between the two ends. The CDR3 runs 14 residues. CDR3 bases: TGTGCCAGCAGCTTGGAGGTACCTAGCACTGAAGCTTTCTTT. This encodes CASSLEVPSTEAFF.

This clonotype was detected a few times. The genes are TRBV19 and TRBJ2-3; 9 nucleotides line up with TRBD1. V was clipped by 10 bases and J by 1 base; unmatched bases: 18. The CDR3 covers 18 residues. CDR1 and CDR2 from the germline V gene are LNHDA and SQIVND (reference sequence). The CDR3 sequence is CATLPPGQGLSGTDTQYF. The DNA for the CDR3 is TGTGCCACTTTGCCTCCGGGACAGGGCTTATCGGGCACAGATACGCAGTATTTT.

A few counts support this clonotype. The chain employs TRBV9 and TRBJ2-7; 10 bases match TRBD2. V gave up 4 bases and J gave up 6 bases; unmatched junction bases: 10. Germline assignment: CDR1 SGDLS and CDR2 YYNGEE. The CDR3 runs to 15 residues. The CDR3 nucleotides are TGTGCCAGCAGCTCTGGGACTAGCGATTGGGCCGAGCAGTACTTC. Residues: CASSSGTSDWAEQYF.

This clonotype has more than one count but fewer than ten. The genes are TRBV12-3 or TRBV12-4 and TRBJ2-3, with 12 bases lining up with TRBD2. This CDR3 region has 16 residues. Trimming removed 5 bases from V and 4 bases from J; junction bases left unmatched: 7. CDR3 residues: CASSQLAGGPADTQYF. In nucleotides, the CDR3 is TGTGCCAGCAGTCAGCTAGCGGGAGGGCCCGCAGATACGCAGTATTTT.

The chain uses TRBV15 and TRBJ2-3, with TRBD2 matching over 9 bases. From germline, CDR1 is LNHNV and CDR2 YYDKDF (reference sequence). V lost 5 bases and J lost 3; bases outside the gene matches: 9. This CDR3 is 16 amino acids long. CDR3 in amino acids: CATSGGLAGRTDTQYF. For the CDR3, the DNA is TGTGCCACCAGCGGGGGGCTAGCGGGACGTACAGATACGCAGTATTTT.

This clonotype was seen ten or more times. V usage is TRBV6-2 or TRBV6-3 and J usage is TRBJ1-5; the match to TRBD1 covers 12 bases. The J segment lost 1 base and the V segment lost 5 bases, leaving 6 bases of the junction unmatched. The CDR3 is 17 amino acids. Germline V lookup: CDR1 MNHEY, CDR2 SVGEGT. The CDR3 sequence is CASSPRDRGLSNQPQHF. Written as DNA, the CDR3 is TGTGCCAGCAGTCCCCGGGACAGGGGGCTAAGCAATCAGCCCCAGCATTTT.

The J gene is TRBJ2-5, the V gene TRBV11-2, with D perhaps TRBD2 (6 bases). CDR1 is SGHAT and CDR2 is FQNNGV in the germline V gene. V dropped 6 bases and J dropped 5 bases, with 7 bases sitting between them. This CDR3 is 11 amino acids long. The CDR3 bases are TGTGCCAGCAGTCGGGGGGAGACCCAGTACTTC. Translating gives CASSRGETQYF.

This clonotype showed up many times. This sequence joins TRBV29-1 and TRBJ2-5; D is uncertain. The CDR3 loop spans 12 amino acids. Germline CDR1 SQVTM, CDR2 ANQGSEA. V was trimmed by 7 bases and J by 1 base, leaving 10 bases between them. The CDR3 bases are TGCAGCGCCAGACCACCCCAAGAGACCCAGTACTTC. It is translated as CSARPPQETQYF.

Only a few counts were recorded for this clonotype. The chain carries TRBV30 and TRBJ2-7; a possible D gene is TRBD1 (5 bases). CDR3 length: 14 amino acids. The germline gives CDR1 GTSNPN, CDR2 SVGIG (reference sequence). V was shortened by 2 bases and J by 2 bases, with 13 bases between the two germline ends. CDR3 sequence (DNA): TGTGCCTGGAGTCTGAGACAGAACCCCTACGAGCAGTACTTC. Translation gives CAWSLRQNPYEQYF.

The J gene is TRBJ2-5, the V gene TRBV18; TRBD2 might be the D (5 bases). Germline V gives CDR1 KGHSH, CDR2 LQKENI. V lost 3 bases, J lost 3 bases, and 8 bases lay in between. The CDR3 totals 13 residues. The CDR3 bases are TGTGCCAGCTCACCCCCCGGGGAAGAGACCCAGTACTTC. This translates into CASSPPGEETQYF.

The chain couples TRBV5-6 to TRBJ1-4; D unresolved. CDR3 size: 13 residues. V was trimmed by 0 bases and J by 8 bases, leaving 8 bases between them. Germline V lookup: CDR1 SGHDT, CDR2 YYEEEE. The DNA for the CDR3 is TGTGCCAGCAGCTTGGCCTACAGAGAAAAACTGTTTTTT. Translating it yields CASSLAYREKLFF.

Only a few counts were recorded for this clonotype. This chain uses TRBV18 with TRBJ2-1; 10 bases are shared with TRBD2. CDR3 length equals 16 residues. The germline CDR1 and CDR2 sequences are KGHSH and LQKENI. With V trimmed by 6 bases and J by 0 bases, 5 bases remained unmatched. CDR3 in DNA: TGTGCCAGCTCCCTAGCGGGAGAGAGCTCCTACAATGAGCAGTTCTTC. Translated, it gives CASSLAGESSYNEQFF.

This clonotype was detected a few times. The V call is TRBV29-1, the J call TRBJ1-2; 7 positions match TRBD1. Trimming removed 2 bases from V and 5 bases from J; junction bases left unmatched: 2. This CDR3 region has 12 residues. CDR1 and CDR2 from the germline V gene are SQVTM and ANQGSEA. The CDR3, as DNA: TGCAGCGTTGAACGGGACAGTTATGGCTACACCTTC. Residues: CSVERDSYGYTF.

This rearrangement joins TRBV19 to TRBJ2-2, with TRBD1 identical over 7 bases. CDR3 length equals 15 residues. V was pared by 7 bases and J by 1 base, with 6 bases of the junction left unmatched. Germline CDR1 LNHDA, CDR2 SQIVND (reference sequence). The CDR3 reads CASTWGQRNTGELFF. The CDR3 bases are TGTGCCAGTACCTGGGGACAGAGGAACACCGGGGAGCTGTTTTTT.

This clonotype has ten or more counts. The V and J genes are TRBV19 and TRBJ1-5, with a tentative D call TRBD1 (5 bases). With 0 bases removed from V and 3 bases from J, the gap between germline ends came to 9 bases. The V gene's germline CDR1 is LNHDA and CDR2 SQIVND (reference sequence). This CDR3 spans 15 amino acids. The CDR3 DNA follows: TGTGCCAGTAGTATAGATGGGACCAACAATCAGCCCCAGCATTTT. Its translation: CASSIDGTNNQPQHF.

This clonotype has a handful of counts. V gene TRBV11-2 combines with J gene TRBJ1-1; TRBD1 matches 7 bases. V lost 6 bases and J lost 3; bases outside the gene matches: 19. Germline CDR1 SGHAT, CDR2 FQNNGV. The CDR3 is made up of 18 amino acids. DNA for the CDR3: TGTGCCAGCAGAGCCCCGATCCCGCCCAAGACAGGGTACACTGAAGCTTTCTTT. Protein: CASRAPIPPKTGYTEAFF.

In its sample, this clonotype was seen many times. The chain couples TRBV9 to TRBJ2-3; 10 bases map to TRBD2. Trimming cost V 7 bases and J 3 bases; bases outside gene matches: 11. The germline gives CDR1 SGDLS, CDR2 YYNGEE. The CDR3 is 16 residues long. The CDR3 sequence: CASAGLAGELTDTQYF. As DNA, the CDR3 is TGTGCCAGCGCGGGGCTAGCGGGAGAACTGACAGATACGCAGTATTTT.

In this sample, this clonotype turned up many times. This rearrangement joins TRBV2 to TRBJ1-2, with D perhaps matching TRBD1 (5 bases). This CDR3 is 14 amino acids long. V was trimmed by 5 bases and J by 8 bases, leaving 18 bases between them. Germline V gene data show CDR1 as SNHLY and CDR2 as FYNNEI. CDR3 residues: CASSLSGFESGYTF. The CDR3, as DNA: TGTGCCAGCAGTTTGTCAGGGTTCGAATCGGGCTACACCTTC.